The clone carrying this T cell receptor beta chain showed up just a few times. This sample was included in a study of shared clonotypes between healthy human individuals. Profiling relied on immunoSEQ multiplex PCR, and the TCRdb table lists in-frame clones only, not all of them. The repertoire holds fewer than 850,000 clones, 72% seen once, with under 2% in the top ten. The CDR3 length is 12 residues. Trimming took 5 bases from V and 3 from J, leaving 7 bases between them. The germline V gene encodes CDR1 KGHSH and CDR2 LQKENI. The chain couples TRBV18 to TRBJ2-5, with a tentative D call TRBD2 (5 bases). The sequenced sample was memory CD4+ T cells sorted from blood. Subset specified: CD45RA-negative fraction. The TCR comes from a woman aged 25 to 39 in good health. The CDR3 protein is CASSTREETQYF. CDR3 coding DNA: TGTGCCAGCTCAACTAGGGAAGAGACCCAGTACTTC.